The 28 T cell receptor beta chains below come from one sample, sequenced in a study of blood T cell repertoires in COVID-19. Assay: immunoSEQ multiplex PCR; the TCRdb copy retains only in-frame clones and omits some. The sample lists approximately 94,000 clones; less than 90% were seen once. The sequenced sample consisted of peripheral blood. The receptors here all came from a man aged 25 to 40 in a cohort sampled during active COVID-19.

This clone was observed a handful of times. The chain links TRBV10-3 to TRBJ2-2; 10 nucleotides agree with TRBD2. From germline, CDR1 is ENHRY and CDR2 SYGVKD. The ends lost 6 bases at V and 1 base at J; junction bases unmatched: 8. The length of the CDR3 is 17 residues. CDR3 sequence (DNA): TGTGCCATCAGCGCCCCGGCTAGCGGGGGGAACACCGGGGAGCTGTTTTTT. Its translation is CAISAPASGGNTGELFF.

The chain employs TRBV27 and TRBJ2-5, with 12 bases lining up with TRBD2. From germline, CDR1 is MNHEY and CDR2 SMNVEV (reference sequence). With V trimmed by 5 bases and J by 7 bases, 8 bases remained unmatched. The CDR3 covers 15 residues. DNA of the CDR3: TGTGCCAGCAGTAGGACTAGCGGGGTCATTAGGACCCAGTACTTC. It is translated as CASSRTSGVIRTQYF.

The V and J genes are TRBV20-1 and TRBJ2-7; D gene ambiguous. The CDR3 has 11 amino acids. Trimming shortened V by 6 bases and J by 1 base, and 7 bases separated the two germline ends. Germline V gene data show CDR1 as DFQATT and CDR2 as SNEGSKA (reference sequence). The CDR3, as DNA: TGCAGTGCGCCGAGGTCCTACGAGCAGTACTTC. Protein product: CSAPRSYEQYF.

The gene calls are TRBV6-5 and TRBJ2-7; TRBD1 is a possible D gene (6 bases). Germline CDR1 MNHEY, CDR2 SVGAGI. Trimming took off 3 bases at V and 7 bases at J, with 13 bases between the two ends. This CDR3 has 13 residues. CDR3 region: CASSYQGLGEQYF. The CDR3 nucleotides are TGTGCCAGCAGTTATCAGGGGTTGGGGGAGCAGTACTTC.

In its sample, this clone was seen a few times. The chain combines TRBV7-9 with TRBJ1-3, with TRBD1 as a possible D gene (6 bases). This CDR3 comprises 15 residues. V was clipped by 5 bases and J by 2 bases, with 13 bases between them. CDR1 is SEHNR, CDR2 FQNEAQ, per germline (reference sequence). As DNA, the CDR3 is TGTGCCAGCAGCCCGGGGGGCAGGGCTGGAAACACCATATATTTT. This sequence encodes CASSPGGRAGNTIYF.

On this clone: The sample holds other DNA sequences that translate to the same CDR3. The rearrangement uses TRBV4-1 and TRBJ1-1; 7 bases are shared with TRBD1. Germline V CDR1 and CDR2: MGHRA, YSYEKL. The CDR3 loop spans 14 amino acids. With 4 bases clipped from V and 3 bases from J, the junction kept 5 bases outside the gene matches. CDR3 in amino acids: CASSLRTGDTEAFF. The CDR3 coding sequence is TGCGCCAGCAGCCTACGGACAGGAGACACTGAAGCTTTCTTT.

J is TRBJ1-1 and V is TRBV6-6, with a tentative D call TRBD1 (6 bases). V lost 0 bases, J lost 5 bases, and 16 bases lay in between. Germline loops: CDR1 MNHNY, CDR2 SVGAGI (reference sequence). The CDR3 consists of 16 residues. The CDR3 coding sequence is TGTGCCAGCAGTTACTCAATCGAAGGGGGTAGGACTGAAGCTTTCTTT. Protein product: CASSYSIEGGRTEAFF.

The V call is TRBV4-3, the J call TRBJ2-3; D is possibly TRBD1 (5 bases). V was pared by 0 bases and J by 3 bases, with 10 bases between. Germline V gene data show CDR1 as LGHNA and CDR2 as YSLEER. The CDR3 has 15 residues. The CDR3 here is CASSQDRRGTDTQYF. CDR3 DNA: TGCGCCAGCAGCCAAGATAGAAGGGGTACAGATACGCAGTATTTT.

The V and J genes are TRBV5-6 and TRBJ2-5; 12 nucleotides match TRBD2. Germline V CDR1 and CDR2: SGHDT, YYEEEE. The junction had 12 bases not matched to a gene; V was cut back by 4 bases and J by 5 bases. The CDR3 length is 17 residues. CDR3 in DNA: TGTGCCAGCAGCACGACTAGCGGGGGCCTTCAAGAGGAGACCCAGTACTTC. It encodes CASSTTSGGLQEETQYF.

The chain combines TRBV28 with TRBJ2-7, with D tentatively TRBD1 (5 bases). V was cut by 5 bases and J by 4 bases, with 21 bases left in between. Per germline, CDR1 MDHEN and CDR2 SYDVKM. This CDR3 spans 16 amino acids. CDR3 bases: TGTGCCAGCAGTCCGCGCCCTCAGGGATTTCTATACGAGCAGTACTTC. It translates to CASSPRPQGFLYEQYF.

The rearrangement uses TRBV4-1 and TRBJ2-2; 8 bases line up with TRBD2. Trimming cost V 0 bases and J 5 bases; bases outside gene matches: 11. Germline-derived CDR1 and CDR2 are MGHRA and YSYEKL. The CDR3 consists of 18 residues. CDR3 bases: TGCGCCAGCAGCCAAGACGCGCCCAGCGGGGGTTTTACCGGGGAGCTGTTTTTT. This encodes CASSQDAPSGGFTGELFF.

The rearrangement links TRBV28 to TRBJ1-2, with D perhaps TRBD1 (5 bases). In germline, CDR1 is MDHEN, CDR2 SYDVKM. The CDR3 contains 15 residues. The V and J ends lost 5 bases and 0 bases respectively, with 13 bases between them. In DNA, the CDR3 is TGTGCCAGCAGTGCCTTTAGGACAACTAACTATGGCTACACCTTC. Translated: CASSAFRTTNYGYTF.

This chain joins TRBV6-6 and TRBJ1-2; D call uncertain. V lost 5 bases and J 10 bases, leaving 17 bases between the germline ends. This CDR3 has 13 amino acids. Germline CDR1 MNHNY, CDR2 SVGAGI (reference sequence). The CDR3 DNA is TGTGCCAGCAGTCCTCCACAGACCCTCCACTACACCTTC. This codes for CASSPPQTLHYTF.

This clone was recorded only once. This chain uses TRBV11-2 with TRBJ1-1; no firm D call. The CDR3 loop spans 14 amino acids. V gave up 2 bases and J gave up 7 bases, with 14 bases separating them. CDR1 and CDR2 (germline): SGHAT, FQNNGV. CDR3 region: CASSLPPGGNEAFF. CDR3 DNA sequence: TGTGCCAGCAGCTTACCTCCGGGAGGGAATGAAGCTTTCTTT.

The chain recombines TRBV6-5 with TRBJ1-1; D perhaps matches TRBD1 (5 bases). The CDR3 totals 14 residues. Germline values: CDR1 MNHEY, CDR2 SVGAGI. V gave up 7 bases and J gave up 4 bases, with 16 bases separating them. The CDR3 spells CASTPRDGFTEAFF. CDR3 sequence (DNA): TGTGCCAGCACCCCCAGGGATGGCTTCACTGAAGCTTTCTTT.

The rearrangement uses TRBV18 and TRBJ2-7; 7 nucleotides agree with TRBD1. With V trimmed by 2 bases and J by 5 bases, 9 bases remained unmatched. CDR1 KGHSH and CDR2 LQKENI come from the germline V gene. CDR3 length: 15 amino acids. The CDR3 region has the DNA TGTGCCAGCTCACCAATAGGGGGCGCAAAGGACGAGCAGTACTTC. Its translation is CASSPIGGAKDEQYF.

The V gene is TRBV5-4, the J gene TRBJ1-2; a possible D gene is TRBD1 (6 bases). Germline lookup yields CDR1 SGHNT and CDR2 YYREEE (reference sequence). The CDR3 is 14 residues long. V lost 4 bases, J lost 5 bases, and 15 bases lay in between. In nucleotides, the CDR3 is TGTGCCAGCAGCCAACAGGGCAGGACTTATGGCTACACCTTC. Its translation: CASSQQGRTYGYTF.

The V call is TRBV30, the J call TRBJ2-7, with 7 bases that match TRBD1. This CDR3 is built from 15 residues. V dropped 2 bases and J dropped 3; count of bases not matched to a gene: 10. CDR1 GTSNPN and CDR2 SVGIG come from the germline V gene (reference sequence). CDR3 residues: CAWSHWSGTVYEQYF. The CDR3, as DNA: TGTGCCTGGAGTCACTGGTCCGGGACAGTCTACGAGCAGTACTTC.

The chain carries TRBV6-6 and TRBJ2-7, with TRBD1 as a possible D gene (5 bases). CDR3 length: 14 residues. From germline, CDR1 is MNHNY and CDR2 SVGAGI (reference sequence). Trimming cost V 8 bases and J 2 bases, with 16 bases left between them. CDR3 amino acids: CASGARASPYEQYF. The CDR3 nucleotides read TGTGCCAGCGGCGCCAGGGCCTCCCCCTACGAGCAGTACTTC.

This clone was observed a single time. The gene calls are TRBV5-5 and TRBJ1-2; the D is unclear. CDR1 and CDR2 from the germline V gene are SGHKS and YYEKEE (reference sequence). CDR3 length: 13 amino acids. The V end was cut by 1 base, the J end by 4 bases, with 8 bases between. The CDR3 protein is CASSLQVRYGYTF. The CDR3 region has the DNA TGTGCCAGCAGCTTGCAGGTGCGCTATGGCTACACCTTC.

The chain employs TRBV2 and TRBJ1-6; tentatively, D is TRBD1 (6 bases). The CDR3 consists of 16 residues. Trimming cost V 6 bases and J 8 bases, with 20 bases left between them. In germline, CDR1 is SNHLY, CDR2 FYNNEI. This chain's CDR3 is CASRPPRTALHSPLHF. Here the CDR3 DNA reads TGTGCCAGCAGACCCCCCAGGACAGCTCTTCATTCACCCCTCCACTTT.

This rearrangement joins TRBV5-1 to TRBJ1-6; no definite D call. CDR1 and CDR2 (germline): SGHRS, YFSETQ. The CDR3 covers 16 residues. V was pared by 5 bases and J by 5 bases, with 17 bases between. DNA for the CDR3: TGCGCCAGCAGACCCACGGTCCAGGCCAATAATTCACCCCTCCACTTT. The encoded protein is CASRPTVQANNSPLHF.

V is TRBV30 and J is TRBJ1-1, with D perhaps matching TRBD1 (6 bases). Trimming left V 1 base short and J 1 base short, with 7 bases between. The V gene's germline CDR1 is GTSNPN and CDR2 SVGIG (reference sequence). The CDR3 has 13 residues. Here the CDR3 reads CAWSGQENTEAFF. The CDR3 DNA follows: TGTGCCTGGAGTGGACAGGAGAACACTGAAGCTTTCTTT.

The chain couples TRBV6-2 or TRBV6-3 to TRBJ1-6; unclear D gene. The germline V gene encodes CDR1 MNHEY and CDR2 SVGEGT. This CDR3 is 14 amino acids long. The germline V and J ends were trimmed by 2 bases and 7 bases, with 9 bases remaining between them. This chain's CDR3 is CASSYVGENSPLHF. CDR3 DNA: TGTGCCAGCAGTTACGTAGGAGAGAATTCACCCCTCCACTTT.

The V call is TRBV6-2 or TRBV6-3, the J call TRBJ2-3; D uncertain. The germline gives CDR1 MNHEY, CDR2 SVGEGT. CDR3 length equals 13 residues. V was shortened by 2 bases and J by 4 bases, with 7 bases between the two germline ends. The CDR3 nucleotides read TGTGCCAGCAGTTACGGCCCCCCAGATACGCAGTATTTT. Translation: CASSYGPPDTQYF.

The CDR3 DNA reads as TGTGCTAGTGGTTTGAGGGGGAAAGAGACCCAGTACTTC. Amino acids: CASGLRGKETQYF. The chain recombines TRBV12-5 with TRBJ2-5; D is perhaps TRBD1 (6 bases). CDR1 and CDR2 from the germline V gene are LGHNT and FRNRAP. Trimming stripped 2 bases from V and 3 bases from J, with 7 bases between. This CDR3 has 13 amino acids. Together with reference TRBV12-5 and TRBJ2-5, the CDR3 gives the full variable domain: DARVTQTPRHKVTEMGQEVTMRCQPILGHNTVFWYRQTMMQGLELLAYFRNRAPLDDSGMPKDRFSAEMPDATLATLKIQPSEPRDSAVYFCASGLRGKETQYFGPGTRLLVL.

The V gene is TRBV7-9, the J gene TRBJ1-2; D unresolved. Trimming stripped 5 bases from V and 4 bases from J, with 8 bases between. Germline lookup yields CDR1 SEHNR and CDR2 FQNEAQ (reference sequence). The CDR3 contains 12 residues. The CDR3 protein is CASSRDTYGYTF. The CDR3 DNA sequence: TGTGCCAGCAGCCGGGATACCTATGGCTACACCTTC.

The CDR3 DNA reads TGTGCCAGTAGTATAGAAGCGGGCCGCACAGATACGCAGTATTTT. It is translated as CASSIEAGRTDTQYF. The chain couples TRBV19 to TRBJ2-3, with a weak D call TRBD2 (6 bases). Germline V CDR1 and CDR2: LNHDA, SQIVND (reference sequence). The CDR3 covers 15 residues. V lost 0 bases and J lost 1, with 8 bases in between.